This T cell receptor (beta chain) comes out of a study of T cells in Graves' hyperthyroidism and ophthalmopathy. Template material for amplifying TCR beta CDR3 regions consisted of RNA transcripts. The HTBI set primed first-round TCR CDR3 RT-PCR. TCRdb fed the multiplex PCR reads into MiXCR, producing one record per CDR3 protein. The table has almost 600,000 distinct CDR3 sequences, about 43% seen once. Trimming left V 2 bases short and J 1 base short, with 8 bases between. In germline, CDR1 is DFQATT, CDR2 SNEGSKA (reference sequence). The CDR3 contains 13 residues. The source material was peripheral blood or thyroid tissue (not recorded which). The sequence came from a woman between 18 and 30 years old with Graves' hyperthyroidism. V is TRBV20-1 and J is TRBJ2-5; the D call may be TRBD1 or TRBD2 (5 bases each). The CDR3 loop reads CSARRGPQETQYF. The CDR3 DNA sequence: TGCAGTGCTAGACGGGGACCCCAAGAGACCCAGTACTTC.